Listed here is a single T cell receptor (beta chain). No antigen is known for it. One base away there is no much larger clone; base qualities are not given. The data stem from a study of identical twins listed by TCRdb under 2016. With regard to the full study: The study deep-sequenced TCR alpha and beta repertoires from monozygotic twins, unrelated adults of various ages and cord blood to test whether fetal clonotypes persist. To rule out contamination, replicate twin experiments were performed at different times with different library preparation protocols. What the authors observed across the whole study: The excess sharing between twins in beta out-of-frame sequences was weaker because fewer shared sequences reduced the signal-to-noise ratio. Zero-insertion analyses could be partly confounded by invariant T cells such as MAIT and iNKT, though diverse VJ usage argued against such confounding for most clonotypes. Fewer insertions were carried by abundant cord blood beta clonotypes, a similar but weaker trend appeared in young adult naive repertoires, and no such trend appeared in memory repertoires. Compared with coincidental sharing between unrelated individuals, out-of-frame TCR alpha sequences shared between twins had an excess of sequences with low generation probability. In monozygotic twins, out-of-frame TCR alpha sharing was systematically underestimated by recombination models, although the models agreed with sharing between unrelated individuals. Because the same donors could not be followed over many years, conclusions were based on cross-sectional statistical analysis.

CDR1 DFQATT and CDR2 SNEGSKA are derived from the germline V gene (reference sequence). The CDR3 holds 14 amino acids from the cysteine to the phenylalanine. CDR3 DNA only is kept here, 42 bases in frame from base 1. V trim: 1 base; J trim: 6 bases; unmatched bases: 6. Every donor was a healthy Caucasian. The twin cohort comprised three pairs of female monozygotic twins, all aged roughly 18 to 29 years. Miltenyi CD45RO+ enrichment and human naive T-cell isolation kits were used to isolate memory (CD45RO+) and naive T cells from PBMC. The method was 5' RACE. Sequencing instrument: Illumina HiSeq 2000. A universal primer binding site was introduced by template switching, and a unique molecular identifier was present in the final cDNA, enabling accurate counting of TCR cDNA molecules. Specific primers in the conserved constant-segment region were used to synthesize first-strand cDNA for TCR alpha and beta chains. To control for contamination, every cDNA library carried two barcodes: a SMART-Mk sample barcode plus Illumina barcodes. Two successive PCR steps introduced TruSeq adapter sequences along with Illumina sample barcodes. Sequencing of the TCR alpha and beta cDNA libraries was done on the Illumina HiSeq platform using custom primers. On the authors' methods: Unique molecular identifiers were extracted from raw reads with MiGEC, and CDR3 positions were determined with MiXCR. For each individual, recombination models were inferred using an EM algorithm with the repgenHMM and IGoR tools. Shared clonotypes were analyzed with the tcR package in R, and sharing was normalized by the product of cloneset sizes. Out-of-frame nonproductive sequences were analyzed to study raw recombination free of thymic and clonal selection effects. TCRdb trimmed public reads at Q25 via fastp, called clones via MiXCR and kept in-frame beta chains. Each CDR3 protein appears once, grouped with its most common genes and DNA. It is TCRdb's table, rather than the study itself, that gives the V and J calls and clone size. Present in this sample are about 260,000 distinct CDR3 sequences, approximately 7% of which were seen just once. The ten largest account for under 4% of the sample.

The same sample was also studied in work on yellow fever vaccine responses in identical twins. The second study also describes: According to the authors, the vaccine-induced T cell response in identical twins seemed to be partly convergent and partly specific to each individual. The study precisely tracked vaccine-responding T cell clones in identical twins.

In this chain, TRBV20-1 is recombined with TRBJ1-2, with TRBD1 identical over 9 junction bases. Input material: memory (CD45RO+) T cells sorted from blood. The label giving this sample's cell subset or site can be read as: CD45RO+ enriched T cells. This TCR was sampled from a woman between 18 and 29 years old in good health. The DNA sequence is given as TGCAGTGCTAGAGGAACAGGGGGCGCAAATGGCTACACCTTC. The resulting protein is CSARGTGGANGYTF.